The rows below give T cell receptor beta chains drawn from one sample of a study of shared clonotypes between healthy human individuals. The data were produced by immunoSEQ multiplex PCR, yet TCRdb's version contains in-frame clones alone and is incomplete. The table includes 2,500,000 or so clones, roughly nine tenths detected once. The sequenced material came from naive CD4+ T cells sorted from blood. The source of these receptors is a man between 18 and 35 years old in good health. Both conserved end residues are part of each CDR3. Each record gives: J gene, D gene, V gene, clone size, CDR3 protein, CDR3 DNA. A D gene is named only where the DNA matches it firmly. Some rows have no size entry. The others give once, few or many, or a class for an expanded clone.

TRBJ2-7	-	TRBV10-3	-	CAVRSRDSPFYEQYF	TGTGCCGTCCGGAGCCGGGACTCTCCCTTCTACGAGCAGTACTTC
TRBJ1-5	-	TRBV2	-	CASSEAVRDDQPQHF	TGTGCCAGCAGTGAAGCGGTCAGGGACGATCAGCCCCAGCATTTT
TRBJ1-1	TRBD1	TRBV6-6	-	CASSYRQSGQGPEAFF	TGTGCCAGCAGTTACAGACAGAGCGGACAGGGCCCCGAAGCTTTCTTT
TRBJ2-1	TRBD2	TRBV13	-	CASSIWTSGSIYNEQFF	TGTGCCAGCAGCATATGGACTAGCGGGAGTATCTACAATGAGCAGTTCTTC
TRBJ1-6	-	TRBV18	-	CASSPPGASPLHF	TGTGCCAGCTCACCACCTGGGGCTTCACCCCTCCACTTT
TRBJ2-7	-	TRBV5-1	-	CASSLVDSISYEQYF	TGCGCCAGCAGCTTGGTCGACAGTATTTCCTACGAGCAGTACTTC
TRBJ2-1	TRBD2	TRBV5-1	once	CASSSLAGVGNEQFF	TGCGCCAGCAGCTCCCTAGCGGGAGTGGGGAATGAGCAGTTCTTC
TRBJ1-5	-	TRBV11-2	-	CASSYTSNQPQHF	TGTGCCAGCAGCTACACTAGCAATCAGCCCCAGCATTTT
TRBJ1-3	-	TRBV7-9	-	CASSRRPGGFISGNTIYF	TGTGCCAGCAGCCGCCGTCCAGGAGGTTTTATCTCTGGAAACACCATATATTTT
TRBJ2-7	TRBD2	TRBV10-3	-	CAIRLSGSGSYEQYF	TGTGCCATCAGGTTGAGCGGGAGCGGCTCCTACGAGCAGTACTTC
TRBJ1-4	TRBD1	TRBV5-4	-	CASSLGDRGEKLFF	TGTGCCAGCAGCTTGGGGGACAGAGGGGAAAAACTGTTTTTT
TRBJ2-7	-	TRBV6-5	-	CASSPSRAREQYF	TGTGCCAGCAGTCCCTCCCGGGCAAGGGAGCAGTACTTC
TRBJ2-3	TRBD2	TRBV5-4	-	CASSLGEGSTDTQYF	TGTGCCAGCAGCTTGGGGGAGGGTAGCACAGATACGCAGTATTTT
TRBJ1-4	TRBD1	TRBV19	-	CASRGQGREKLFF	TGTGCCAGTAGGGGACAGGGGCGCGAAAAACTGTTTTTT
TRBJ1-1	-	TRBV21-1	few	CASRGACRSAFF	TGTGCCAGCAGGGGAGCGTGTCGCTCAGCTTTCTTT
TRBJ2-7	-	TRBV6-1	-	CASSETNSFSYEQYF	TGTGCCAGCAGTGAAACTAACAGTTTCTCCTACGAGCAGTACTTC
TRBJ2-3	-	TRBV6-6	-	CASSPPGGTQYF	TGTGCCAGCAGCCCCCCCGGGGGTACGCAGTATTTT
TRBJ1-1	-	TRBV6-6	once	CASNPNKGEAFF	TGTGCCAGCAACCCAAACAAGGGCGAAGCTTTCTTT
TRBJ2-1	-	TRBV2	-	CASTQEGGANEQFF	TGTGCCAGCACCCAGGAGGGGGGGGCCAATGAGCAGTTCTTC
TRBJ2-7	TRBD2	TRBV6-6	-	CASREGSYEQYF	TGTGCCAGCCGGGAGGGATCCTACGAGCAGTACTTC
TRBJ2-1	TRBD2	TRBV15	-	CATSIGLAEDYNEQFF	TGTGCCACCAGCATTGGACTAGCGGAAGACTACAATGAGCAGTTCTTC
TRBJ2-1	-	TRBV6-1	-	CASSEARVGEQFF	TGTGCCAGCAGTGAGGCCAGGGTAGGTGAGCAGTTCTTC
TRBJ2-5	-	TRBV5-6	-	CASSLRTVSLKETQYF	TGTGCCAGCAGCTTAAGGACCGTGAGCCTCAAAGAGACCCAGTACTTC
TRBJ1-4	TRBD1	TRBV4-3	-	CASSQATGGSNEKLFF	TGCGCCAGCAGCCAAGCTACAGGGGGATCTAATGAAAAACTGTTTTTT
TRBJ2-1	-	TRBV6-5	-	CASSAMRLYNEQFF	TGTGCCAGCTCCGCGATGAGGCTCTACAATGAGCAGTTCTTC
TRBJ1-2	-	TRBV25-1	-	CASSEPGNYGYTF	TGTGCCAGCAGTGAACCAGGGAACTATGGCTACACCTTC
TRBJ2-1	-	TRBV10-3	-	CAISGWVSDNEQFF	TGTGCCATCAGTGGGTGGGTGTCCGACAATGAGCAGTTCTTC
TRBJ2-5	-	TRBV7-9	-	CASSFGGEEPETQYF	TGTGCCAGCAGCTTCGGCGGGGAGGAGCCGGAGACCCAGTACTTC
TRBJ2-5	-	TRBV29-1	-	CSINRGGEETQYF	TGCAGCATTAACAGGGGCGGGGAAGAGACCCAGTACTTC
TRBJ1-4	TRBD1	TRBV28	-	CAIGQGVEKLFF	TGTGCCATCGGACAGGGGGTTGAAAAACTGTTTTTT
TRBJ1-2	-	TRBV27	-	CASSLSQDYYGYTF	TGTGCCAGCAGTTTAAGCCAGGACTACTATGGCTACACCTTC
TRBJ2-2	-	TRBV30	-	CAWSLPAGELFF	TGTGCCTGGAGTCTTCCAGCCGGGGAGCTGTTTTTT
TRBJ2-3	-	TRBV4-3	-	CASSRTRSTDTQYF	TGCGCCAGCAGCCGGACAAGAAGCACAGATACGCAGTATTTT
TRBJ2-1	-	TRBV7-9	-	CASSLGGGGSYNEQFF	TGTGCCAGCAGCTTAGGCGGAGGGGGCTCCTACAATGAGCAGTTCTTC
TRBJ2-5	TRBD1	TRBV30	-	CAWTRSQGAREQYF	TGTGCCTGGACCCGCTCGCAGGGGGCGAGGGAGCAGTACTTC
TRBJ2-5	TRBD1	TRBV6-1	-	CASSGQGLGETQYF	TGTGCCAGCAGCGGACAGGGTCTCGGGGAGACCCAGTACTTC
TRBJ1-4	-	TRBV29-1	-	CSVYTGTNEKLFF	TGCAGCGTTTACACAGGGACTAATGAAAAACTGTTTTTT
TRBJ1-4	TRBD1	TRBV18	-	CASSQDRGTGFEKLFF	TGTGCCAGCTCCCAGGATCGGGGGACAGGGTTTGAAAAACTGTTTTTT
TRBJ2-5	-	TRBV5-6	-	CASSLTGQEAQYF	TGTGCCAGCAGCTTGACAGGTCAAGAGGCCCAGTACTTC
TRBJ1-5	TRBD1	TRBV29-1	-	CSVEDGSEGQENQPQHF	TGCAGCGTTGAAGACGGGTCGGAGGGACAGGAAAATCAGCCCCAGCATTTT
TRBJ1-6	TRBD1	TRBV10-2	-	CASTWDSTNSPLHF	TGCGCCAGCACATGGGACAGTACAAATTCACCCCTCCACTTT
TRBJ2-6	TRBD1	TRBV9	-	CASTSGQVISGANVLTF	TGTGCCAGCACCTCGGGACAGGTGATCTCTGGGGCCAACGTCCTGACTTTC
TRBJ2-2	-	TRBV11-2	-	CASSLSPGTYTGELFF	TGTGCCAGCAGCTTGAGCCCCGGGACCTACACCGGGGAGCTGTTTTTT
TRBJ1-6	-	TRBV6-6	once	CASTEGESSPLHF	TGTGCCAGCACAGAGGGTGAGAGTTCACCCCTCCACTTT
TRBJ2-7	-	TRBV18	-	CASSPILGVSVYEQYF	TGTGCCAGCTCACCAATTCTAGGGGTATCGGTGTACGAGCAGTACTTC
TRBJ2-7	TRBD2	TRBV7-9	-	CASSLYQGLAGYEQYF	TGTGCCAGCAGCTTATATCAAGGACTAGCGGGCTACGAGCAGTACTTC
TRBJ1-4	-	TRBV5-5	-	CASSPPFRWETNEKLFF	TGTGCCAGCAGCCCCCCCTTCCGATGGGAAACTAATGAAAAACTGTTTTTT
TRBJ1-2	TRBD1	TRBV18	-	CASSLTRDRDYGYTF	TGTGCCAGCTCACTTACCCGGGACAGGGACTATGGCTACACCTTC
TRBJ1-5	-	TRBV6-4	-	CASSVQRGQPQHF	TGTGCCAGCAGTGTGCAGCGGGGTCAGCCCCAGCATTTT
TRBJ1-1	-	TRBV2	-	CASSEGPGSNTEAFF	TGTGCCAGCAGTGAAGGTCCGGGCTCGAACACTGAAGCTTTCTTT
TRBJ2-7	-	TRBV7-9	-	CASSSGLRQYF	TGTGCCAGCAGCTCGGGACTCAGGCAGTACTTC
TRBJ2-3	TRBD2	TRBV5-6	-	CASSFLERGGVDTQYF	TGTGCCAGCAGCTTCCTGGAGCGGGGGGGCGTCGATACGCAGTATTTT
TRBJ1-3	-	TRBV28	-	CASSLRIMDTIYF	TGTGCCAGCAGCCTTAGAATTATGGACACCATATATTTT
TRBJ2-5	-	TRBV7-2	once	CASSLVIGGDSETQYF	TGTGCCAGCAGCTTAGTGATAGGGGGGGACTCAGAGACCCAGTACTTC